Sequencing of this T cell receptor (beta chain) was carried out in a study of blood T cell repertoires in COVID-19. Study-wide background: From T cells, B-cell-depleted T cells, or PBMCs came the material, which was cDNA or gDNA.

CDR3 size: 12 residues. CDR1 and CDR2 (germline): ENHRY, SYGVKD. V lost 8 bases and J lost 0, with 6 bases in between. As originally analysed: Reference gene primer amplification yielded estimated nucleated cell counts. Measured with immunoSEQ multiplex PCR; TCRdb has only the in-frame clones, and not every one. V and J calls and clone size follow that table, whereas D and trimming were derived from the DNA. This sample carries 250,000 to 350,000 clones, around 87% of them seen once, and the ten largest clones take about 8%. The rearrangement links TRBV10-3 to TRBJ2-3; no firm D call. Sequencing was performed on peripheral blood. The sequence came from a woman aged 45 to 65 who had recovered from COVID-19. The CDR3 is CAIGASTDTQYF. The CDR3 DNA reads TGTGCCATCGGAGCTAGCACAGATACGCAGTATTTT.